Listed below are T cell receptor beta chains from one sample, sequenced in a study of OX40 agonist ivuxolimab in advanced cancers. Using immunoSEQ multiplex PCR, the repertoire was profiled, and TCRdb retains in-frame clones only, with some absent. Among some 130,000 clones listed, 85% to 90% were seen once. The specimen was CD4+ or CD8+ T cells sorted from blood, collected in a trial of the OX40 agonist ivuxolimab. The source is an adult with an advanced solid tumor such as melanoma, head and neck, liver or kidney cancer. Both conserved end residues are part of each CDR3. D genes are given only for firm matches. Only some rows state a clone size, as once, few, many or a class for expanded clones.

.	TRBJ2-7	TRBV28	.	TGTGCCAGCAGTCAAGGAGGGGGCTTATTCTACGAGCAGTACTTC	CASSQGGGLFYEQYF
.	TRBJ1-2	TRBV2	.	TGTGCCAGCAGTGAGACCTCCTACTATGGCTACACCTTC	CASSETSYYGYTF
few	TRBJ2-7	TRBV28	.	TGTGCCAGCAGTTCGCCGGGATCCTACTACGAGCAGTACTTC	CASSSPGSYYEQYF
once	TRBJ2-7	TRBV7-9	.	TGTGCCAGCAGCTCCCCGGCCGGGATTATCTCCTACGAGCAGTACTTC	CASSSPAGIISYEQYF
once	TRBJ1-1	TRBV7-2	.	TGTGCCAGCAGCTTAGCAGGGGTGAGCACTGAAGCTTTCTTT	CASSLAGVSTEAFF
.	TRBJ1-2	TRBV5-1	.	.	CASSFGSGAMNYGYTF
.	TRBJ2-1	TRBV7-2	TRBD1	TGTGCCAGCAGCCGGCAGGGGGCTAACGCTGAGCAGTTCTTC	CASSRQGANAEQFF
.	TRBJ1-6	TRBV30	TRBD1	TGTGCCTGGAGTGTCGGGACAGGGAATAATTCACCCCTCCACTTT	CAWSVGTGNNSPLHF
.	TRBJ1-1	TRBV30	.	TGTGCCTGGGCAGAAAACACTGAAGCTTTCTTT	CAWAENTEAFF
once	TRBJ1-2	TRBV27	TRBD1	TGTGCCAGCCGGGACAGGGGCCGAAGGGACGGCTACACCTTC	CASRDRGRRDGYTF
.	TRBJ1-3	TRBV4-3	.	TGCGCCAGCAGCCAAGAAGGCCGCTCTGGAAACACCATATATTTT	CASSQEGRSGNTIYF
.	TRBJ2-3	TRBV19	TRBD2	TGTGCCAGTAGTACGGGACTAGCGGGGGGGAAATCCTACACAGATACGCAGTATTTT	CASSTGLAGGKSYTDTQYF
.	TRBJ2-5	TRBV5-1	.	TGCGCCAGCTCCTCGGGCGCGGGCTCCCAAGAGACCCAGTACTTC	CASSSGAGSQETQYF
.	TRBJ1-2	TRBV10-3	.	TGTGCCATCAGTGAATGGGGCAGCCAAGATGGCTACACCTTC	CAISEWGSQDGYTF
.	TRBJ2-5	TRBV29-1	.	TGCAGCGTGCGCCGGGATGGGGGGACCTACCAAGAGACCCAGTACTTC	CSVRRDGGTYQETQYF
.	TRBJ2-3	TRBV28	.	TGTGCCAGCAGTTTAATAGCAGATACGCAGTATTTT	CASSLIADTQYF
.	TRBJ2-7	TRBV28	.	TGTGCCAGCAGTGCCCCCGGGGTGGGCGAGCAGTACTTC	CASSAPGVGEQYF
.	TRBJ2-1	TRBV6-5	.	TGTGCCAGCAAGGATCCGCGGGGTGAGCAGTTCTTC	CASKDPRGEQFF
.	TRBJ2-7	TRBV28	TRBD2	TGTGCCAGCAGTTCCAGTGGGGGGGACTCCTACGAGCAGTACTTC	CASSSSGGDSYEQYF
.	TRBJ1-3	TRBV5-1	.	TGCGCCAGCAGCCCCCAGGGGCGGGACACCATATATTTT	CASSPQGRDTIYF
.	TRBJ2-7	TRBV5-1	TRBD1	TGCGCCAGCTCAACCGGACAGGAAAACTACGAGCAGTACTTC	CASSTGQENYEQYF
.	TRBJ2-7	TRBV30	.	TGTGCCTGGAGTAAGGGTCTGGGGGAGCAGCACTTC	CAWSKGLGEQHF
.	TRBJ1-2	TRBV10-3	.	TGTGCCATCAGTGTTGAGGAGATTGATGGCTACACCTTC	CAISVEEIDGYTF
.	TRBJ1-2	TRBV6-6	.	TGTGCCAGCATCCTCATGGCTAACTATGGCTACACCTTC	CASILMANYGYTF
.	TRBJ1-1	TRBV6-5	.	TGTGCCAGCAGTTACTCCTCTGCCGGGAACACTGAAGCTTTCTTT	CASSYSSAGNTEAFF
.	TRBJ2-1	TRBV27	TRBD2	TGTGCCAGCAGTTTATCGTCGGGGGGGGGCTATGAGCAGTTCTTC	CASSLSSGGGYEQFF
.	TRBJ2-7	TRBV6-4	TRBD2	TGTGCCAGCAGGACCTTAGCGGGGGGGGTTGTCTACGAGCAGTACTTC	CASRTLAGGVVYEQYF
.	TRBJ1-2	TRBV6-6	.	TGTGCCAGCAGTTACCTCGACGGGGCGAACACCTTC	CASSYLDGANTF
.	TRBJ1-5	TRBV19	.	TGTGCCAGTAGTATAGGGACAAATAGCAATCAGCCCCAGCATTTT	CASSIGTNSNQPQHF
.	TRBJ2-7	TRBV10-3	.	TGTGCCATCAGTTCCGGGACACACGAGCAGTACTTC	CAISSGTHEQYF
.	TRBJ1-4	TRBV4-1	.	TGCGCCAGCAGCCAAGGAGTCTTAGCAACTAATGAAAAACTGTTTTTT	CASSQGVLATNEKLFF
.	TRBJ2-1	TRBV5-1	TRBD2	TGCGCCAGCAGCATAGCGGGGGCCGGGAACAATGAGCAGTTCTTC	CASSIAGAGNNEQFF
.	TRBJ2-5	TRBV10-3	.	TGTGCCATCAGTCCCGCCGGGACACGTCCGGAGACCCAGTACTTC	CAISPAGTRPETQYF
.	TRBJ1-4	TRBV28	.	TGTGCCAGCAGGGGTGAAAAACTGTTTTTT	CASRGEKLFF
.	TRBJ2-4	TRBV11-2	.	TGTGCCAGCAGCTTAGAAAGCCCAGGAAACGGAATTCTAGCCAAAAACATTCAGTACTTC	CASSLESPGNGILAKNIQYF
.	TRBJ2-3	TRBV7-9	TRBD1	TGTGCCAGCAGCCCGGGGACAGCCACAGATACGCAGTATTTT	CASSPGTATDTQYF
few	TRBJ1-5	TRBV10-3	.	TGTGCCATCAGTGAGAGAGGGAGAGATCAGCCCCAGCATTTT	CAISERGRDQPQHF
.	TRBJ2-1	TRBV18	.	TGTGCCAGCTCAAAACTGGCCAACGCCGCATACAATGAGCAGTTCTTC	CASSKLANAAYNEQFF
.	TRBJ1-2	TRBV27	TRBD1	TGTGCCAGCAGAGGACAGGGGCCCTATGGCTACACCTTC	CASRGQGPYGYTF
.	TRBJ2-6	TRBV18	.	TGTGCCAGCTCAGATAGGTCAAGGTCTGGGGCCAACGTCCTGACTTTC	CASSDRSRSGANVLTF
.	TRBJ2-2	TRBV5-4	TRBD1	TGTGCCAGCAGCTTGGCGGGACAGGGGGCGGTCAGGGATAACGGGGAGCTGTTTTTT	CASSLAGQGAVRDNGELFF
.	TRBJ1-1	TRBV19	.	TGTGCCAGTAGTACCTCCGGGACCAACACTGAAGCTTTCTTT	CASSTSGTNTEAFF
.	TRBJ1-1	TRBV9	TRBD1	TGTGCCAGCAGCCCGCGCCTTGGACAGGGATCTGGAATGAACACTGAAGCTTTCTTT	CASSPRLGQGSGMNTEAFF
.	TRBJ1-2	TRBV2	TRBD1	TGTGCCAGCAGCCTTGACAGGGGCACTAACTATGGCTACACCTTC	CASSLDRGTNYGYTF
.	TRBJ1-6	TRBV27	.	TGTGCCAGCAGTTTAGAGGGTGAGGGGTATTCACCCCTCCACTTT	CASSLEGEGYSPLHF
.	TRBJ2-1	TRBV7-2	.	TGTGCCAGCAGGCAGGCGTCCAATGAGCAGTTCTTC	CASRQASNEQFF
once	TRBJ1-6	TRBV6-1	.	TGTGCCAGCAGTGGAGGATCACCCCTCCACTTT	CASSGGSPLHF
.	TRBJ1-5	TRBV29-1	.	TGCAGCGTCACAGATAGCAATCAGCCCCAGCATTTT	CSVTDSNQPQHF
.	TRBJ2-1	TRBV28	TRBD2	TGTGCCAGCAGTACCACTAGCGGGGGGAGGTACAATGAGCAGTTCTTC	CASSTTSGGRYNEQFF
.	TRBJ1-5	TRBV19	TRBD1	TGTGCCAGTAGTATCAGTCACCGGGACAGTTATCAGCCCCAGCATTTT	CASSISHRDSYQPQHF
.	TRBJ1-4	TRBV19	.	TGTGCCAGTAGTCGGGGGGGAGGCGAAAAACTGTTTTTT	CASSRGGGEKLFF